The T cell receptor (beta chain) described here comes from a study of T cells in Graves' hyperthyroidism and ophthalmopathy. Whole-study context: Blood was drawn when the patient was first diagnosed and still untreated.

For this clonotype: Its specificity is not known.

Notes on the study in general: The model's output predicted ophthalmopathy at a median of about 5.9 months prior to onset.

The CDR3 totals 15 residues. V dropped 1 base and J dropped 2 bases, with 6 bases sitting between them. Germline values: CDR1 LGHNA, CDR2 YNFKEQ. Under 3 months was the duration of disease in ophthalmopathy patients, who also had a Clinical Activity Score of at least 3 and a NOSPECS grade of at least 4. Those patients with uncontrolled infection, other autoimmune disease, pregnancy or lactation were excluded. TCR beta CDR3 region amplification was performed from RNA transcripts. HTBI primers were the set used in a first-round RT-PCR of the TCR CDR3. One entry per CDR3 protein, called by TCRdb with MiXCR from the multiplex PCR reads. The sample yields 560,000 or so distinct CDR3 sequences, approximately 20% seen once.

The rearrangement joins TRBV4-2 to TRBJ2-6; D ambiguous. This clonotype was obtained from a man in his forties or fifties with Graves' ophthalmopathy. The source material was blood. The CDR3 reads CASSQAMTGANVLTF. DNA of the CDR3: TGTGCCAGCAGCCAAGCGATGACTGGGGCCAACGTCCTGACTTTC.